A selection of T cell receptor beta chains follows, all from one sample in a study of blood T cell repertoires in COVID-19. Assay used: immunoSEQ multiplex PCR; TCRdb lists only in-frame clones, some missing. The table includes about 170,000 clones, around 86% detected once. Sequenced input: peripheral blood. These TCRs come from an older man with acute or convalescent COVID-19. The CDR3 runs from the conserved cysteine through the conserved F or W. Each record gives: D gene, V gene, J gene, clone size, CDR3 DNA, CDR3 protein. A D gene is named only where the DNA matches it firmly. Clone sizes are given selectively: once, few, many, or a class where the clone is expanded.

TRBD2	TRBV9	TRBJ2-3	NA	TGTGCCAGCAGCGTAGGGGCGGGGGGATACACAGATACGCAGTATTTT	CASSVGAGGYTDTQYF
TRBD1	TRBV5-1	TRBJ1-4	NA	TGCGCCAGCAGCAATACCGGGACAGGGAATGAAAAACTGTTTTTT	CASSNTGTGNEKLFF
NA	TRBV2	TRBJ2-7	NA	TGTGCCAGCAGAAACCCCGGGACACCTAGCTCCTACGAGCAGTACTTC	CASRNPGTPSSYEQYF
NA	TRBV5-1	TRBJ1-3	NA	TGCGCCAGCAGCTCACAACTTCCGGGGACTACTGGAAACACCATATATTTT	CASSSQLPGTTGNTIYF
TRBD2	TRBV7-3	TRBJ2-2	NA	TGTGCCAGCAGCGGTCGGGGTAGCGGGGTCACCGGGGAGCTGTTTTTT	CASSGRGSGVTGELFF
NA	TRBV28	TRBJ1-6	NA	TGTGCCAGCAGTTTACGCCAGGGGCAAGCTGGGGATTCACCCCTCCACTTT	CASSLRQGQAGDSPLHF
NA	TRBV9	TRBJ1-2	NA	TGTGCCAGCAGCGTAGGGTGGGCCGGCGGCTACACCTTC	CASSVGWAGGYTF
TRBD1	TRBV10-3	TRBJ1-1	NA	TGTGCCACCCGGGACAGTCAGAACACTGAAGCTTTCTTT	CATRDSQNTEAFF
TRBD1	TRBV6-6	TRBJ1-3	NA	TGTGCCAGCAGCCTCCGGGACAGACGAAACACCATATATTTT	CASSLRDRRNTIYF
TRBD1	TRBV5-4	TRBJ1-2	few	TGTGCCAGCAGCCTGGGACAGGGGGAGAATGGCTACACCTTC	CASSLGQGENGYTF
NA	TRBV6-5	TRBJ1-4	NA	TGTTGCGCGTGGGGGCCCCTAACTAATGAAAAACTGTTTTTT	CCAWGPLTNEKLFF
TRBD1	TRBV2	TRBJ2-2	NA	TGTGCCAGCAGTTCGCAGGGGGCAGCCGGGGAGCTGTTTTTT	CASSSQGAAGELFF
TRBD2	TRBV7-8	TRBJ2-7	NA	TGTGCCAGCAGCTTAGTTACTAGCGGGAATTCCTACGAGCAGTACTTC	CASSLVTSGNSYEQYF
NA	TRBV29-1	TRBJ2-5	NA	TGCAGCGTCATGACAGGATCTCAAGAGACCCAGTACTTC	CSVMTGSQETQYF
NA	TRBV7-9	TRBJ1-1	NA	TGTGCCAGCAGCCCTCAAGACAGTGAAGCTTTCTTT	CASSPQDSEAFF
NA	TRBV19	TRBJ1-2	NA	TGTGCCAGTAGTAAGACAAGAGGCTACACCTTC	CASSKTRGYTF
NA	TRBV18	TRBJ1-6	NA	TGTGCCAGCTCCCCGGGTCGATATAATTCACCCCTCCACTTT	CASSPGRYNSPLHF
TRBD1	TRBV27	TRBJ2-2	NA	TGTGCCAGCAGTGTCAACAGGGGTCGAACCGGGGAGCTGTTTTTT	CASSVNRGRTGELFF
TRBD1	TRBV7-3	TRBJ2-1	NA	TGTGCCAGCAGCTTTTCCGGGACAGCCCTTTCCAATGAGCAGTTCTTC	CASSFSGTALSNEQFF
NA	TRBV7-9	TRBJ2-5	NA	TGTGCCAGCAGCTTAGGTCCGGGGGAACAGACCCAGTACTTC	CASSLGPGEQTQYF
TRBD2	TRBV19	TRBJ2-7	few	TGTGCCAGTAGTATTAGGTCTAGCGGAACTTTGCCCTACGAGCAGTACTTC	CASSIRSSGTLPYEQYF
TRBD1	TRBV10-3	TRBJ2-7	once	TGTGCCACCGAAAACACAGGGGTCGTCTACGAGCAGTACTTC	CATENTGVVYEQYF
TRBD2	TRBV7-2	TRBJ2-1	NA	TGTGCCAGCAGCTTAAAATTCGAGACTGGGGGGGACAATGAGCAGTTCTTC	CASSLKFETGGDNEQFF
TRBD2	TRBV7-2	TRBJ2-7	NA	TGTGCCAGCAGCTTGGGCAGCGGGGGAAGTTACTACGAGCAGTACTTC	CASSLGSGGSYYEQYF
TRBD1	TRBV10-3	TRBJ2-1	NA	TGTGCCATCAGCGAGGGGACAGGGGAGGGTGAGCAGTTCTTC	CAISEGTGEGEQFF
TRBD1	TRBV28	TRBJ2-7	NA	TGTGCCGTCATTCCGGGACAGGCCTACGAGCAGTACTTC	CAVIPGQAYEQYF